This T cell receptor (beta chain) emerged from a study of shared clonotypes between healthy human individuals (dated by TCRdb to about 2020). For the study in its entirety: The cohort comprised a couple of women and three men aged 18 to 49 years. To estimate repertoire size and how much clonotypes are shared between individuals, the study performed deep sequencing of blood TCR repertoires from a handful of healthy adults. To increase sequencing depth and limit assay-specific biases, different laboratories used diverse techniques to prepare libraries and sequence TCR repertoires. For each donor, three plates each were used for CD4 naive and CD4 memory, two plates were used for CD8 naive, and one plate was used for CD8 memory. Per donor, leukapheresis produced somewhere between about 0.9 and 9.5 billion PBMCs.

Using the deep immunoSEQ assay, TCR CDR3 regions were amplified from genomic DNA by multiplex PCR. For each cell subset, the extracted genomic DNA was distributed evenly across all wells of several immunoSEQ 96-well plates, and each plate served as one replicate. For sorted subsets, around 200 ng genomic DNA, equal to some 28,000 T cell genomes, was loaded into each replicate PCR. The purified libraries were quantified using a Qubit 3.0 fluorometer, sized with a Bioanalyzer 2100, and then quantified again using the KAPA Library Quantification kit. Every immunoSEQ 96-well plate was sequenced on a separate single-read 150-cycle Illumina NextSeq 550 flow cell. From the authors' description of their analysis: Because only junctional sequences without quality scores were contained in the immunoSEQ output, filtering matching that applied to full-length reads could not be performed. Sequences were annotated with PyIR, a Python wrapper for IgBLAST v1.9, and V/J genes and CDR3 were assigned using IMGT germline references. Reads were removed for weak V/J assignments (E-value above 1e-6), missing CDR3, stop codons, out-of-frame junctions, or ambiguous translated residues. V3J clonotypes were defined by identical inferred V gene, J gene, and CDR3 amino acid sequence. Percentage overlap between repertoires was calculated by dividing the number of shared unique clonotypes by the size of the smaller repertoire. RTK rarefaction, the Chao1 estimator, and Recon v2.1 estimates of unobserved clonotypes were used to assess repertoire richness. Generation probabilities for all TCRbeta clonotypes obtained by the gDNA method from a few donors were computed using OLGA. Not all clones reach the TCRdb copy of this immuneACCESS table, which keeps in-frame sequences only. Checked studies attribute under half of the gap to unresolved V genes and leave the rest unexplained. V, J and clone size reflect that table, while D and trimming were determined from the DNA. The sample table contains some 690,000 clones; only one count was recorded for roughly 91% of them. Clones ranked in the top ten supply 30% to 35% of the sample.

Beyond this particular receptor, the publication reports: The genetic and exposure-history diversity represented was limited by the small number of donors. Incomplete sequencing was indicated by rarefaction of sorted-subset datasets, despite the large sequencing depth. Only blood was sampled, and tissue TCR repertoires likely differ from those in blood. Compared with non-shared clonotypes, the clonotypes found in all four sorted-subset donors had higher generation probabilities. Larger estimated clonotype richness was generally found for naive subsets than for memory subsets. Based on pairwise subsampling, the degree of clonotype sharing among donors was expected to be affected by sequencing depth. When a handful of donors were compared, the shared fraction of clonotypes was around 5% for naive CD4, around 3.5% for naive CD8, roughly 2.5% for memory CD4, and around 0.37% for memory CD8.

For this clone: Its antigen remains undetermined. The record has no base qualities; no much larger clone is one base away.

The donors were healthy, HIV-negative adults with no recently reported acute infections or vaccinations. Every donor was a Caucasian adult residing in Nashville, Tennessee, USA. CD8 memory samples were composed of magnetically selected CD45RO+ cells combined with CCR7-negative CD45RA+ effector memory (TemRA) cells. Blood was collected by leukapheresis, and PBMCs were isolated by Ficoll-Histopaque density gradient centrifugation and then cryopreserved in liquid nitrogen vapor phase. Purity and quantity of every magnetically sorted T cell population were checked by analytical flow cytometry. Genomic DNA was isolated from each sorted fraction and quantified by UV absorbance on a Nanodrop 2000c. The germline V gene (reference sequence) provides CDR1 MNHEY and CDR2 SMNVEV. Inclusive of the bounding cysteine and phenylalanine, the CDR3 is 15 residues long. Of the read, only the CDR3 DNA is kept; its 45 bases are in frame from base 1. Relative to germline, V is 5 bases shorter and J is 2 bases shorter, with 15 bases between their ends.

The TCR originated in a man aged 18 to 29 in good health. Some clones in this sample may be carry-over from other donors' samples. Material for sequencing was memory CD8+ T cells from PBMCs. In the paper's terms, the cell subset or site label means: CD45RO+ cells pooled with CCR7-negative TemRA cells. The chain uses TRBV27 and TRBJ1-2; TRBD1 might be the D gene, on 6 matching bases. The CDR3 protein is CASSLLGQRNYGYTF. The DNA sequence is TGTGCCAGCAGTCTACTTGGACAGCGAAACTATGGCTACACCTTC.